These 31 T cell receptor beta chains originate from one sample sequenced in a study of shared clonotypes between healthy human individuals. Profiled with immunoSEQ multiplex PCR; TCRdb holds only in-frame clones, not every one. The table shows some 580,000 clones, with about 98% occurring only once. Naive CD8 cells were CD45RO-negative, positively selected for CCR7, excluding terminally differentiated effector memory CD45RA+ cells. Sequencing was done on a sample of naive CD8+ T cells sorted from blood. These receptors were obtained from a man younger than 40 in good health.

The chain couples TRBV7-9 to TRBJ1-1, with unresolved D. Trimming took 2 bases from V and 4 from J, leaving 14 bases between them. Germline V gene data show CDR1 as SEHNR and CDR2 as FQNEAQ (reference sequence). The CDR3 sequence is 15 residues long. CDR3: CASSLHRSLGTEAFF. Written as DNA, the CDR3 is TGTGCCAGCAGCTTACATCGGTCTCTTGGCACTGAAGCTTTCTTT.

This chain uses TRBV5-6 with TRBJ2-7; D is undetermined. The V gene lost 2 bases and the J gene lost 3 bases, with 6 bases spanning the gap. The CDR3 loop spans 12 amino acids. The germline CDR1 and CDR2 sequences are SGHDT and YYEEEE. CDR3 sequence: CASSFGVYEQYF. Written as DNA, the CDR3 is TGTGCCAGCAGCTTCGGCGTCTACGAGCAGTACTTC.

The CDR3 nucleotides read TGTGCCAGCAGCTTACGTCTGGATGGGTTACGCTATGGCTACACCTTC. Its protein is CASSLRLDGLRYGYTF. The chain uses TRBV7-9 and TRBJ1-2, with D uncertain. The CDR3 loop spans 16 amino acids. Germline V CDR1 and CDR2: SEHNR, FQNEAQ (reference sequence). V was shortened by 2 bases and J by 4 bases, with 17 bases between the two germline ends.

The genes are TRBV5-1 and TRBJ2-7, with TRBD2 as a possible D gene (5 bases). The CDR3 has 14 amino acids. With 1 base removed from V and 1 base from J, the gap between germline ends came to 9 bases. Germline assignment: CDR1 SGHRS and CDR2 YFSETQ. The CDR3 here is CASSLLGESYEQYF. CDR3 sequence (DNA): TGCGCCAGCAGCTTGCTCGGGGAATCCTACGAGCAGTACTTC. Full variable domain (missing parts from reference TRBV5-1 and TRBJ2-7): KAGVTQTPRYLIKTRGQQVTLSCSPISGHRSVSWYQQTPGQGLQFLFEYFSETQRNKGNFPGRFSGRQFSNSRSEMNVSTLELGDSALYLCASSLLGESYEQYFGPGTRLTVT.

As to this clone: Additional DNA sequences in this sample encode the identical CDR3. The chain recombines TRBV27 with TRBJ2-7; D is ambiguous. Germline CDR1 and CDR2: MNHEY and SMNVEV (reference sequence). Deletions cut 2 bases from V and 2 bases from J, with 7 bases between. The CDR3 spans 13 residues. The CDR3 spells CASSLGGTYEQYF. In DNA form, the CDR3 reads TGTGCCAGCAGTTTAGGTGGGACCTACGAGCAGTACTTC.

The rearrangement joins TRBV5-1 to TRBJ2-1; D is possibly TRBD1 (6 bases). Deletions cut 1 base from V and 7 bases from J, with 15 bases between. The CDR3 covers 15 residues. The germline V gene has CDR1 SGHRS and CDR2 YFSETQ. CDR3 in amino acids: CASSLIDTGLNEQFF. The CDR3 bases are TGCGCCAGCAGCTTGATAGATACAGGGTTAAATGAGCAGTTCTTC. Full variable domain (remainder filled in from reference TRBV5-1 and TRBJ2-1): KAGVTQTPRYLIKTRGQQVTLSCSPISGHRSVSWYQQTPGQGLQFLFEYFSETQRNKGNFPGRFSGRQFSNSRSEMNVSTLELGDSALYLCASSLIDTGLNEQFFGPGTRLTVL.

The chain employs TRBV7-9 and TRBJ1-1; D gene ambiguous. The germline V gene has CDR1 SEHNR and CDR2 FQNEAQ (reference sequence). The CDR3 is 13 amino acids. V shed 3 bases and J shed 7 bases, with 12 bases lying between them. The CDR3 reads CASSFASRVEAFF. DNA for the CDR3: TGTGCCAGCAGCTTTGCCAGCAGAGTTGAAGCTTTCTTT.

The genes are TRBV19 and TRBJ2-7, with 7 bases lining up with TRBD1. After removal of 5 bases from V and 3 bases from J, the junction contained 4 bases not matched to a gene. This CDR3 region has 13 residues. Germline values: CDR1 LNHDA, CDR2 SQIVND (reference sequence). Written as DNA, the CDR3 is TGTGCCAGTAGTGCCGGGACAGACTACGAGCAGTACTTC. Encoded protein: CASSAGTDYEQYF.

V gene TRBV27 combines with J gene TRBJ2-2; D could derive from TRBD1 or TRBD2 (5 bases each). CDR3 size: 17 residues. Germline V gives CDR1 MNHEY, CDR2 SMNVEV (reference sequence). Trimming removed 3 bases from V and 0 bases from J, with 14 bases in between. The CDR3 sequence is CASSFLGTAANTGELFF. Here the CDR3 DNA reads TGTGCCAGCAGTTTCCTTGGGACCGCAGCGAACACCGGGGAGCTGTTTTTT.

The J gene is TRBJ2-7, the V gene TRBV11-2; 11 bases are shared with TRBD2. This CDR3 has 13 amino acids. Germline loops: CDR1 SGHAT, CDR2 FQNNGV. Losses at the gene ends were 2 bases for V and 7 bases for J; bases not matched to a gene: 1. CDR3 sequence: CASSLLAGGEQYF. The CDR3 DNA sequence: TGTGCCAGCAGCTTACTAGCGGGAGGAGAGCAGTACTTC.

This sequence joins TRBV19 and TRBJ2-3; no clear D. CDR1 is LNHDA and CDR2 is SQIVND in the germline V gene (reference sequence). V shed 5 bases and J shed 3 bases, with 6 bases lying between them. The length of the CDR3 is 12 residues. This chain's CDR3 is CASSDQTDTQYF. Written as DNA, the CDR3 is TGTGCCAGTAGTGACCAAACAGATACGCAGTATTTT.

The chain uses TRBV7-9 and TRBJ2-1; 12 nucleotides match TRBD1. CDR3 length equals 16 residues. After removal of 6 bases from V and 8 bases from J, the junction contained 11 bases not matched to a gene. Per the germline V gene, CDR1 is SEHNR and CDR2 is FQNEAQ (reference sequence). CDR3 loop: CASSQTGTGGRYEQFF. Here the CDR3 DNA reads TGTGCCAGCAGTCAGACCGGGACAGGGGGCCGATATGAGCAGTTCTTC. The full variable domain, with the rest looked up from reference TRBV7-9 and TRBJ2-1, is DTGVSQNPRHKITKRGQNVTFRCDPISEHNRLYWYRQTLGQGPEFLTYFQNEAQLEKSRLLSDRFSAERPKGSFSTLEIQRTEQGDSAMYLCASSQTGTGGRYEQFFGPGTRLTVL.

The V call is TRBV7-6, the J call TRBJ1-1; a weak D match, TRBD1 (5 bases). Germline V gives CDR1 SGHVS, CDR2 FNYEAQ. The CDR3 loop spans 15 amino acids. The V and J ends lost 1 base and 4 bases respectively, with 13 bases between them. The DNA of the CDR3 is TGTGCCAGCAGCTTAGAACTTGGGGGGATCACTGAAGCTTTCTTT. Amino acids: CASSLELGGITEAFF.

J is TRBJ2-1 and V is TRBV11-2; 12 bases map to TRBD2. This CDR3 region has 18 residues. Germline V gene sequence: CDR1 SGHAT, CDR2 FQNNGV. Trimming cost V 6 bases and J 5 bases; bases outside gene matches: 14. The CDR3 loop reads CASRERTSGNQGHNEQFF. The CDR3, as DNA: TGTGCCAGCAGGGAAAGGACTAGCGGGAATCAAGGCCACAATGAGCAGTTCTTC.

This rearrangement joins TRBV25-1 to TRBJ2-3, with D perhaps matching TRBD2 (5 bases). CDR3 length: 16 residues. CDR1 is MGHDK and CDR2 is SYGVNS in the germline V gene. V shed 1 base and J shed 4 bases, with 15 bases lying between them. The CDR3 reads CASSELRERPPDTQYF. The CDR3 nucleotides read TGTGCCAGCAGTGAATTGAGGGAGCGACCCCCAGATACGCAGTATTTT.

The V and J genes are TRBV30 and TRBJ2-7; tentatively, D is TRBD1 (6 bases). This CDR3 has 13 amino acids. The germline gives CDR1 GTSNPN, CDR2 SVGIG (reference sequence). V lost 2 bases to trimming and J lost 4 bases, with 12 bases between them. Here the CDR3 DNA reads TGTGCCTGGAGTCCAGGGGCTGGGTACGAGCAGTACTTC. It encodes CAWSPGAGYEQYF.

This clone occurred once. The chain couples TRBV7-8 to TRBJ2-1; 8 bases map to TRBD2. Germline assignment: CDR1 SGHVS and CDR2 FQNEAQ. The V gene end was trimmed by 8 bases and the J gene end by 1 base; junction bases not matched to a gene: 13. The CDR3 has 17 amino acids. For the CDR3, the DNA is TGTGCCAGCCACCACCTCTGGCGGGAGGATTCCTACAATGAGCAGTTCTTC. Its translation is CASHHLWREDSYNEQFF.

The J gene is TRBJ2-1, the V gene TRBV10-1; D is ambiguous. This CDR3 region has 12 residues. In germline, CDR1 is WNHNN, CDR2 SYGVQD (reference sequence). Trimming cost V 3 bases and J 7 bases, with 7 bases left between them. The CDR3 DNA follows: TGCGCCAGCAGTGACCCTAGAAATGAGCAGTTCTTC. Translated: CASSDPRNEQFF.

The chain has TRBV13 and TRBJ2-7, with D maybe TRBD2 (6 bases). Trimming removed 3 bases from V and 1 base from J, with 10 bases in between. The CDR3 consists of 14 residues. The germline V gene has CDR1 PRHDT and CDR2 FYEKMQ (reference sequence). DNA for the CDR3: TGTGCCAGCAGCTTTCCGGCGGGGTCCTACGAGCAGTACTTC. Translating it yields CASSFPAGSYEQYF. Supplemented by reference TRBV13 and TRBJ2-7, the full variable domain reads AAGVIQSPRHLIKEKRETATLKCYPIPRHDTVYWYQQGPGQDPQFLISFYEKMQSDKGSIPDRFSAQQFSDYHSELNMSSLELGDSALYFCASSFPAGSYEQYFGPGTRLTVT.

This clone came up once. The rearrangement joins TRBV27 to TRBJ2-7, with D uncertain. The CDR3 consists of 14 residues. Trimming left V 6 bases short and J 5 bases short, with 17 bases between. CDR1 is MNHEY and CDR2 is SMNVEV in the germline V gene (reference sequence). CDR3 sequence: CASSHFTDPNEQYF. The CDR3 DNA sequence: TGTGCCAGCAGCCACTTCACCGACCCGAACGAGCAGTACTTC.

The J gene is TRBJ2-7, the V gene TRBV1; the table calls TRBD2, which could not be checked here. TRBV1 is marked as a pseudogene. This CDR3 spans 18 amino acids. CDR3 coding DNA: TGCACCAGCAGCCAAGAGGGACTAGCGGGAGGGCCGGGAGCCGAGCAGTACTTC. Residues: CTSSQEGLAGGPGAEQYF.

This clone was observed a handful of times. The V call is TRBV6-1, the J call TRBJ2-1; no definite D call. The CDR3 covers 12 residues. Germline V gene data show CDR1 as MNHNS and CDR2 as SASEGT. V lost 4 bases to trimming and J lost 6 bases, with 7 bases between them. CDR3 DNA sequence: TGTGCCAGCAGTGCCCCTAGCAATGAGCAGTTCTTC. Its protein is CASSAPSNEQFF.

The chain couples TRBV5-6 to TRBJ1-2; D unclear. This CDR3 comprises 16 residues. The V end was cut by 0 bases, the J end by 1 base, with 13 bases between. Germline CDR1 and CDR2: SGHDT and YYEEEE. The CDR3 DNA sequence: TGTGCCAGCAGCTTGGGGACGGTAGTTTATAACTATGGCTACACCTTC. Its translation: CASSLGTVVYNYGYTF. Full variable domain (remainder filled in from reference TRBV5-6 and TRBJ1-2): DAGVTQSPTHLIKTRGQQVTLRCSPKSGHDTVSWYQQALGQGPQFIFQYYEEEERQRGNFPDRFSGHQFPNYSSELNVNALLLGDSALYLCASSLGTVVYNYGYTFGSGTRLTVV.

The V call is TRBV7-9, the J call TRBJ2-5; D possibly corresponds to TRBD1 (5 bases). Deletions cut 3 bases from V and 5 bases from J, with 16 bases between. The CDR3 is made up of 15 amino acids. CDR1 and CDR2 (germline): SEHNR, FQNEAQ (reference sequence). The CDR3 sequence is CASSFLSLSGETQYF. The CDR3 coding sequence is TGTGCCAGCAGCTTTCTGTCTCTCTCAGGGGAGACCCAGTACTTC.

V is TRBV13 and J is TRBJ2-7, with TRBD1 as a possible D gene (6 bases). Germline-derived CDR1 and CDR2 are PRHDT and FYEKMQ (reference sequence). V lost 5 bases and J lost 1, with 9 bases in between. This CDR3 comprises 13 residues. CDR3: CASSEGHSYEQYF. The CDR3 DNA sequence: TGTGCCAGCAGCGAGGGACATTCCTACGAGCAGTACTTC.

The rearrangement links TRBV27 to TRBJ1-2; D gene ambiguous. The CDR3 covers 17 residues. Germline V gene data show CDR1 as MNHEY and CDR2 as SMNVEV (reference sequence). V lost 7 bases, J lost 1 base, and 22 bases lay in between. CDR3 residues: CASTNLLSWGRNYGYTF. In DNA form, the CDR3 reads TGTGCCAGCACCAATCTGTTGTCTTGGGGTCGTAACTATGGCTACACCTTC.

For the CDR3, the DNA is TGTGCCAGCAGCTTGCTAGTTTACAATGAGCAGTTCTTC. Translating it yields CASSLLVYNEQFF. The chain employs TRBV5-4 and TRBJ2-1; D is ambiguous. The CDR3 loop spans 13 amino acids. The V gene's germline CDR1 is SGHNT and CDR2 YYREEE (reference sequence). V lost 1 base and J lost 4, with 6 bases in between.

The chain links TRBV7-9 to TRBJ2-7; the match to TRBD1 covers 9 bases. In germline, CDR1 is SEHNR, CDR2 FQNEAQ (reference sequence). The CDR3 spans 15 residues. V gave up 3 bases and J gave up 3 bases; unmatched junction bases: 6. CDR3 loop: CASSFMGQGFYEQYF. The CDR3 DNA follows: TGTGCCAGCAGCTTCATGGGACAGGGCTTCTACGAGCAGTACTTC.

The chain carries TRBV5-1 and TRBJ1-1; TRBD1 aligns across 8 bases. The germline gives CDR1 SGHRS, CDR2 YFSETQ. The CDR3 is made up of 17 amino acids. V shed 0 bases, J shed 5 bases, and the junction held 12 bases outside the gene matches. This CDR3 is CASSLGSQGAYGTEAFF. In nucleotides, the CDR3 is TGCGCCAGCAGCTTGGGTAGTCAGGGGGCCTATGGTACTGAAGCTTTCTTT.

The CDR3 coding sequence is TGTGCCAGCAGCTGGGGCTTGGGATCCTACGAGCAGTACTTC. Translation: CASSWGLGSYEQYF. This chain connects TRBV5-5 to TRBJ2-7, with D possibly TRBD1 on 5 matching bases. This CDR3 has 14 amino acids. V lost 3 bases, J lost 1 base, and 11 bases lay in between. CDR1 and CDR2 from the germline V gene are SGHKS and YYEKEE (reference sequence).

The J gene is TRBJ1-2, the V gene TRBV6-5; TRBD1 aligns across 7 bases. The CDR3 totals 13 residues. CDR1 MNHEY and CDR2 SVGAGI come from the germline V gene. The trim removed 4 bases at V and 8 bases at J, leaving 7 bases unmatched. The chain's CDR3 is CASSLDRLEGYTF. The DNA for the CDR3 is TGTGCCAGCAGTTTGGACAGGCTGGAGGGCTACACCTTC.